Below, 19 T cell receptor beta chains from the same sample are listed, as sequenced in a study of blood T cell repertoires in COVID-19. TCRdb's table, derived via immunoSEQ multiplex PCR, lists solely in-frame clones and lacks some. The sample gives about 240,000 clones, around nine tenths of which show up once; 0.95% to 1% is in the top ten. The material sequenced was peripheral blood. These receptors came from a middle-aged woman who had recovered from COVID-19.

The genes are TRBV4-2 and TRBJ2-3; possible D gene TRBD2, 7 bases. V lost 0 bases and J lost 6, with 10 bases in between. CDR1 and CDR2 from the germline V gene are LGHNA and YNFKEQ. The CDR3 is 14 amino acids. The CDR3 protein is CASSQEGGGDTQYF. As DNA, the CDR3 is TGTGCCAGCAGCCAAGAAGGGGGAGGGGATACGCAGTATTTT.

V and J are TRBV2 and TRBJ2-3, with a tentative D call TRBD2 (6 bases). CDR3 length equals 15 residues. The germline gives CDR1 SNHLY, CDR2 FYNNEI. V gave up 6 bases and J gave up 4 bases, with 17 bases separating them. The CDR3 spells CASRDTSRGADTQYF. The CDR3 coding sequence is TGTGCCAGCAGGGACACTAGCCGGGGCGCAGATACGCAGTATTTT.

The genes are TRBV5-1 and TRBJ2-1; TRBD2 agrees at 13 bases. CDR1 and CDR2 (germline): SGHRS, YFSETQ. The CDR3 is 19 amino acids. V lost 0 bases to trimming and J lost 1 base; unmatched junction nucleotides: 7. The CDR3 coding sequence is TGCGCCAGCAGCTTGGCCCTACTAGCGGGAGGGCCTTCCTACAATGAGCAGTTCTTC. Translating it yields CASSLALLAGGPSYNEQFF.

The rearrangement links TRBV18 to TRBJ1-2; 9 bases map to TRBD1. The germline gives CDR1 KGHSH, CDR2 LQKENI. This CDR3 spans 14 amino acids. V shed 3 bases and J 3 bases; nucleotides not matched to a gene: 2. CDR3 protein: CASSPRDRDYGYTF. The CDR3 DNA is TGTGCCAGCTCACCCCGGGACAGGGACTATGGCTACACCTTC.

The J gene is TRBJ2-1, the V gene TRBV7-9; no definite D call. V shed 5 bases and J shed 10 bases, with 15 bases lying between them. The CDR3 sequence is 13 residues long. The V gene's germline CDR1 is SEHNR and CDR2 FQNEAQ (reference sequence). The CDR3 sequence: CASSPLASGEQFF. The CDR3 nucleotides are TGTGCCAGCAGCCCCTTAGCTTCCGGGGAGCAGTTCTTC. Based on the CDR3 plus reference TRBV7-9 and TRBJ2-1, the full variable domain is DTGVSQNPRHKITKRGQNVTFRCDPISEHNRLYWYRQTLGQGPEFLTYFQNEAQLEKSRLLSDRFSAERPKGSFSTLEIQRTEQGDSAMYLCASSPLASGEQFFGPGTRLTVL.

J is TRBJ1-5 and V is TRBV6-5; a weak D match, TRBD1 (5 bases). The CDR3 contains 15 residues. V shed 6 bases and J shed 0 bases, with 12 bases lying between them. Germline V gene sequence: CDR1 MNHEY, CDR2 SVGAGI. CDR3 loop: CASRIREYSNQPQHF. The CDR3, as DNA: TGTGCCAGCAGAATCAGGGAATATAGCAATCAGCCCCAGCATTTT.

This clone was observed a single time. The chain has TRBV11-2 and TRBJ1-1; D is undetermined. CDR1 is SGHAT, CDR2 FQNNGV, per germline. There are 14 residues in the CDR3. V gave up 5 bases and J gave up 2 bases, with 12 bases separating them. The CDR3 protein is CASSPGLGNTEAFF. The CDR3 DNA follows: TGTGCCAGCAGCCCTGGGCTGGGTAACACTGAAGCTTTCTTT.

The sample holds one count of this clone. This chain uses TRBV7-3 with TRBJ1-5; D is possibly TRBD1 (5 bases). V lost 4 bases, J lost 2 bases, and 12 bases lay in between. The germline V gene encodes CDR1 SGHTA and CDR2 FQGTGA. The CDR3 spans 15 residues. The CDR3 nucleotides are TGTGCCAGCAGCTGGGGGGGAATTGGCAATCAGCCCCAGCATTTT. Translated, it gives CASSWGGIGNQPQHF. The whole variable domain, filled in from reference TRBV7-3 and TRBJ1-5, reads GAGVSQTPSNKVTEKGKYVELRCDPISGHTALYWYRQSLGQGPEFLIYFQGTGAADDSGLPNDRFFAVRPEGSVSTLKIQRTERGDSAVYLCASSWGGIGNQPQHFGDGTRLSIL.

The rearrangement joins TRBV21-1 to TRBJ2-2; the table's TRBD1 call for D was not verified on the DNA. TRBV21-1 is a listed pseudogene. The CDR3 length is 14 residues. The CDR3 DNA is TGTGCCAGCAGCAAAGGGGCTGTCACCGGGGAGCTGTTTTTT. The encoded protein is CASSKGAVTGELFF.

This clone appeared a few times. This chain joins TRBV7-8 and TRBJ1-1; 7 nucleotides agree with TRBD1. CDR1 and CDR2 from the germline V gene are SGHVS and FQNEAQ. The CDR3 runs to 14 residues. V trimming: 5 bases; J trimming: 1 base; junction bases outside the gene matches: 4. CDR3 sequence reads: CASSAGQRNTEAFF. CDR3 bases: TGTGCCAGCAGCGCGGGACAGAGGAACACTGAAGCTTTCTTT.

The rearrangement uses TRBV30 and TRBJ1-2; no clear D gene. The germline V gene has CDR1 GTSNPN and CDR2 SVGIG (reference sequence). V shed 5 bases and J shed 4 bases, with 17 bases lying between them. The CDR3 contains 14 residues. CDR3 residues: CAWDRHHVAYGYTF. The CDR3 bases are TGTGCCTGGGACCGACACCACGTCGCCTATGGCTACACCTTC.

The chain has TRBV7-9 and TRBJ2-3; 8 bases are shared with TRBD2. CDR3 length equals 17 residues. V shed 6 bases and J 1 base; nucleotides not matched to a gene: 12. Per germline, CDR1 SEHNR and CDR2 FQNEAQ (reference sequence). Written as DNA, the CDR3 is TGTGCCAGCAGTGGGAGGGTGACGACTAGCGGCACAGATACGCAGTATTTT. Protein sequence: CASSGRVTTSGTDTQYF.

DNA of the CDR3: TGTGCCAGCAGCTACGGGCAGGGTGCCTGGTCACCCCTCCACTTT. Translating it yields CASSYGQGAWSPLHF. This chain uses TRBV9 with TRBJ1-6, with D possibly being TRBD1 (5 bases). Trimming removed 4 bases at V and 10 bases at J, with 18 bases between. Germline V gene sequence: CDR1 SGDLS, CDR2 YYNGEE. The CDR3 covers 15 residues.

The chain recombines TRBV19 with TRBJ1-2; 12 bases map to TRBD1. V dropped 4 bases and J dropped 8; count of bases not matched to a gene: 5. The CDR3 contains 14 residues. From germline, CDR1 is LNHDA and CDR2 SQIVND (reference sequence). The CDR3 loop is CASSKGQGAGGYTF. The CDR3 nucleotides read TGTGCCAGTAGTAAGGGACAGGGGGCCGGCGGCTACACCTTC.

The chain uses TRBV5-1 and TRBJ1-1, with D maybe TRBD1 (5 bases). This CDR3 has 15 amino acids. Trimming stripped 4 bases from V and 1 base from J, with 14 bases between. Germline V gene lookup returns CDR1 SGHRS and CDR2 YFSETQ. CDR3 in amino acids: CASSLRGGENTEAFF. In DNA, the CDR3 is TGCGCCAGCAGCCTCCGTGGGGGGGAGAACACTGAAGCTTTCTTT. Complete variable domain (other parts from reference TRBV5-1 and TRBJ1-1): KAGVTQTPRYLIKTRGQQVTLSCSPISGHRSVSWYQQTPGQGLQFLFEYFSETQRNKGNFPGRFSGRQFSNSRSEMNVSTLELGDSALYLCASSLRGGENTEAFFGQGTRLTVV.

V usage is TRBV29-1 and J usage is TRBJ1-3, with 7 bases lining up with TRBD1. The CDR3 length is 13 residues. The V segment lost 7 bases and the J segment 8 bases; nucleotides outside the gene matches: 11. Germline CDR1 is SQVTM and CDR2 is ANQGSEA. The chain's CDR3 is CSAGQAQGDTIYF. CDR3 bases: TGCAGCGCCGGACAGGCCCAGGGGGACACCATATATTTT.

The rearrangement links TRBV28 to TRBJ1-1; D might be TRBD1 (6 bases). Germline V gene data show CDR1 as MDHEN and CDR2 as SYDVKM. V was clipped by 8 bases and J by 0 bases, with 10 bases between them. The CDR3 runs 13 residues. CDR3: CASSRGLNTEAFF. CDR3 coding DNA: TGTGCCAGCTCCAGGGGTTTGAACACTGAAGCTTTCTTT.

The J gene is TRBJ2-2, the V gene TRBV5-1, with a weak D call TRBD1 (5 bases). Germline CDR1 SGHRS, CDR2 YFSETQ. V was trimmed by 2 bases and J by 0 bases, leaving 17 bases between them. The CDR3 contains 18 residues. This chain's CDR3 is CASSFEGRVHANTGELFF. The CDR3 DNA reads as TGCGCCAGCAGCTTCGAAGGCAGGGTACACGCGAACACCGGGGAGCTGTTTTTT.

This chain joins TRBV6-6 and TRBJ2-1; 7 bases agree with TRBD2. The J segment lost 8 bases and the V segment lost 6 bases, leaving 10 bases of the junction unmatched. CDR3 length: 14 amino acids. CDR1 and CDR2 from the germline V gene are MNHNY and SVGAGI (reference sequence). CDR3 bases: TGTGCCAGCAGCATCGGGGGAGGGCGGGATGAGCAGTTCTTC. Translating gives CASSIGGGRDEQFF.